The next 27 T cell receptor beta chains were all read from a single sample in a study of T cell clonality in common variable immunodeficiency. The protocol was immunoSEQ multiplex PCR, while the TCRdb copy is restricted to in-frame clones and leaves out a portion. The sample was found to contain about 64,000 clones, and every one recurs. Material: peripheral blood mononuclear cells. Receptors originate from a person aged 18 to 69 in good health.

In its sample, this clone was seen many times. The CDR3 goes on 3 residues after the read ends, and that part is filled in from the germline J gene. This rearrangement joins TRBV10-3 to TRBJ2-2; D is perhaps TRBD2 (6 bases). The CDR3 loop spans 16 amino acids. Trimming shortened V by 7 bases and J by 5 bases, and 20 bases separated the two germline ends. Germline V gene sequence: CDR1 ENHRY, CDR2 SYGVKD. The CDR3 bases that were read are TGTGCCATCAACATACCGGGACTTGAGAATACCGGGGAG. This translates into CAINIPGLENTGE. The full CDR3 reads CAINIPGLENTGELFF.

This clone has a count of ten or more. Read sequence stops 3 residues before the CDR3 end, and the germline J gene provides the missing end. V usage is TRBV20-1 and J usage is TRBJ2-3; TRBD1 is a possible D gene (6 bases). The germline V gene encodes CDR1 DFQATT and CDR2 SNEGSKA (reference sequence). Trimming took off 6 bases at V and 4 bases at J, with 20 bases between the two ends. CDR3 size: 15 residues. CDR3 protein: CSASVRTVMADTQYF. CDR3 bases read: TGCAGTGCGTCAGTAAGGACAGTTATGGCAGATACG.

Points on this clone: The CDR3 end is not reached by the read, which stops 3 residues before it; the germline J gene fills it in. The chain uses TRBV19 and TRBJ2-7; 7 bases are a match to TRBD2. This CDR3 region has 14 residues. Germline CDR1 is LNHDA and CDR2 is SQIVND (reference sequence). The V and J ends lost 8 bases and 6 bases, in that order; junction bases with no gene match: 13. The part of the CDR3 DNA that was read is TGTGCCAGTGGGGCGGGGCCCAGGGAGGGCGAG. Its translation is CASGAGPREGE. The whole CDR3 is CASGAGPREGEQYF.

This clone showed up many times. Read data end 3 residues before the CDR3 end; the end is taken from the germline J gene. The chain employs TRBV20-1 and TRBJ1-2; 11 bases agree with TRBD1. Germline V gene lookup returns CDR1 DFQATT and CDR2 SNEGSKA (reference sequence). The CDR3 consists of 15 residues. The J segment lost 7 bases and the V segment lost 0 bases, leaving 7 bases of the junction unmatched. The CDR3: CSARDRDRGVVGYTF. The covered CDR3 bases are TGCAGTGCTAGAGATCGGGACAGGGGGGTGGTTGGC.

This clone was detected many times. The CDR3 here is CASTAGVGSYNEQFF. Partial CDR3 DNA: TGCGCCAGCACCGCGGGGGTAGGGTCCTACAATGAG. V gene TRBV5-1 combines with J gene TRBJ2-1, with 7 positions matching TRBD2. Read data end 3 residues before the CDR3 end; the end is taken from the germline J gene. V lost 6 bases, J lost 1 base, and 7 bases stayed unmatched. CDR3 length equals 15 residues. The germline V gene encodes CDR1 SGHRS and CDR2 YFSETQ. Full variable domain (rest looked up from reference TRBV5-1 and TRBJ2-1): KAGVTQTPRYLIKTRGQQVTLSCSPISGHRSVSWYQQTPGQGLQFLFEYFSETQRNKGNFPGRFSGRQFSNSRSEMNVSTLELGDSALYLCASTAGVGSYNEQFFGPGTRLTVL.

This clone was counted many times. The read falls 3 residues short of the CDR3 end, and the missing part is taken from the germline J gene. J is TRBJ2-6 and V is TRBV5-1, with 9 bases identical to TRBD1. From germline, CDR1 is SGHRS and CDR2 YFSETQ. The CDR3 covers 17 residues. The trim removed 4 bases at V and 2 bases at J, leaving 7 bases unmatched. The CDR3 spells CASSVITGGAGANVLTF. The sequenced CDR3 bases are TGCGCCAGCAGCGTTATAACAGGGGGCGCTGGGGCCAACGTC.

At least ten counts were recorded for this clone. The read stops 3 residues short of the end of the CDR3; the missing end is completed from the germline J gene. The gene calls are TRBV29-1 and TRBJ1-1, with 7 positions matching TRBD1. Germline V gene sequence: CDR1 SQVTM, CDR2 ANQGSEA. This CDR3 is built from 13 residues. CDR3: CSVLLGQPLRAFF. The sequenced CDR3 bases are TGCAGCGTTCTCTTGGGACAGCCGTTACGA.

This clone was recorded many times. The read gets to within 3 residues of the CDR3 end, and the germline J gene fills in the rest. V gene TRBV5-1 combines with J gene TRBJ2-5; the match to TRBD2 covers 11 bases. The CDR3 totals 15 residues. V trimming: 4 bases; J trimming: 7 bases; junction bases outside the gene matches: 9. Per the germline V gene, CDR1 is SGHRS and CDR2 is YFSETQ. The CDR3 bases that were read are TGCGCCAGCAGCGCAGGGACTAGCGGCCTGGGGACC. This gives the protein CASSAGTSGLGT. The whole CDR3 protein is CASSAGTSGLGTQYF.

On this clone: The read falls 3 residues short of the CDR3 end, and the missing part is taken from the germline J gene. The gene calls are TRBV7-6 and TRBJ1-2, with D perhaps matching TRBD1 (6 bases). Germline CDR1 reads SGHVS; CDR2 reads FNYEAQ. V lost 1 base, J lost 6 bases, and 9 bases lay in between. The CDR3 sequence is 13 residues long. The part of the CDR3 DNA that was read is TGTGCCAGCAGCTTAGACAGGGATCATGGC. Translation: CASSLDRDHG. The complete CDR3 sequence is CASSLDRDHGYTF.

This clone showed up many times. The DNA ends 3 residues before the CDR3 does, and the rest of the CDR3 is filled in from the germline J gene. The chain carries TRBV19 and TRBJ2-3; D is undetermined. V was clipped by 5 bases and J by 3 bases, with 15 bases between them. Per the germline V gene, CDR1 is LNHDA and CDR2 is SQIVND (reference sequence). This CDR3 spans 15 amino acids. The CDR3 bases that were read are TGTGCCAGTAGTCCTTCCCCGTTCCTTACAGATACG. Its protein product is CASSPSPFLTDT. The full CDR3 reads CASSPSPFLTDTQYF.

Concerning this clone itself: The read ends 3 residues shy of where the CDR3 ends; the end is completed using the germline J gene. Other DNA sequences in this specimen translate into the identical CDR3. The chain is built from TRBV19 and TRBJ2-1, with D possibly TRBD1 on 6 matching bases. Per germline, CDR1 LNHDA and CDR2 SQIVND (reference sequence). V was trimmed by 3 bases and J by 0 bases, leaving 15 bases between them. There are 17 residues in the CDR3. The CDR3: CASSIPRGSPSYNEQFF. The covered CDR3 bases are TGTGCCAGTAGTATCCCCAGGGGCTCACCCTCCTACAATGAG. Supplemented by reference TRBV19 and TRBJ2-1, the full variable domain reads DGGITQSPKYLFRKEGQNVTLSCEQNLNHDAMYWYRQDPGQGLRLIYYSQIVNDFQKGDIAEGYSVSREKKESFPLTVTSAQKNPTAFYLCASSIPRGSPSYNEQFFGPGTRLTVL.

This clone occurred many times. The sequenced fragment ends 3 residues before the CDR3 boundary, so the rest is inferred from the germline J gene. The V call is TRBV28, the J call TRBJ1-1; D remains unclear. Per the germline V gene, CDR1 is MDHEN and CDR2 is SYDVKM. The germline V and J ends were trimmed by 7 bases and 1 base, with 7 bases remaining between them. The CDR3 consists of 12 residues. This CDR3 reads CASTRGNTEAFF. CDR3 bases read: TGTGCCAGCACCCGGGGGAACACTGAA.

Worth noting for this clone: The read falls 3 residues short of the CDR3 end, and the missing part is taken from the germline J gene. The chain uses TRBV5-4 and TRBJ2-7, with D possibly matching TRBD2 (6 bases). The CDR3 sequence is 13 residues long. V was shortened by 1 base and J by 5 bases, with 10 bases between the two germline ends. Germline CDR1 reads SGHNT; CDR2 reads YYREEE (reference sequence). CDR3 DNA, as far as it was read: TGTGCCAGCAGCTTGTTCTGGGGGGACGAG. Translation: CASSLFWGDE. The CDR3, in full, reads CASSLFWGDEQYF.

Many counts were recorded for this clone. The read halts 3 residues ahead of the CDR3 end, with the missing end drawn from the germline J gene. This sequence joins TRBV18 and TRBJ2-2; TRBD1 matches at 9 bases. CDR1 is KGHSH and CDR2 is LQKENI in the germline V gene. J lost 8 bases, V lost 0 bases, and 4 bases had no gene match. This CDR3 spans 15 amino acids. The CDR3 loop is CASSPPGQGSGELFF. The CDR3 DNA, read in part, is TGTGCCAGCTCACCACCGGGACAGGGATCAGGGGAG.

In its sample, this clone was seen a few times. Coverage ceases 3 residues before the CDR3 finishes, and the germline J gene fills in the end. V is TRBV19 and J is TRBJ2-7; 10 bases map to TRBD1. V shed 7 bases and J 2 bases; nucleotides not matched to a gene: 5. Germline V lookup: CDR1 LNHDA, CDR2 SQIVND (reference sequence). The length of the CDR3 is 14 residues. The CDR3 region is CASTPGTGAYEQYF. Incomplete CDR3 DNA: TGTGCCAGTACCCCCGGGACAGGGGCCTACGAG.

This clone was picked up many times. The CDR3 end lies 3 residues beyond the end of the read and is filled in from the germline J gene. The V call is TRBV7-9, the J call TRBJ2-1, with a possible D match to TRBD1 (5 bases). The V gene lost 7 bases and the J gene lost 4 bases, with 14 bases spanning the gap. CDR1 and CDR2 from the germline V gene are SEHNR and FQNEAQ (reference sequence). CDR3 size: 14 residues. The sequenced CDR3 bases are TGTGCCAGCACCCCAGCAGGGTTATACAATGAG. This gives the protein CASTPAGLYNE. The entire CDR3 reads CASTPAGLYNEQFF.

This clone ranks as medium-sized. The read is 3 residues too short to cover the CDR3 end, so that end is filled in from the germline J gene. This chain joins TRBV6-1 and TRBJ2-7, with 7 positions matching TRBD1. This CDR3 spans 15 amino acids. Germline values: CDR1 MNHNS, CDR2 SASEGT. The trim removed 2 bases at V and 0 bases at J, leaving 4 bases unmatched. The chain's CDR3 is CASSESGDSSYEQYF. CDR3 DNA, as far as it was read: TGTGCCAGCAGTGAATCTGGGGACAGCTCCTACGAG.

This clone was seen only a few times. The read terminates 3 residues before the CDR3 end, so the remaining end is supplied by the germline J gene. The chain couples TRBV30 to TRBJ2-7, with 8 bases aligning to TRBD2. The CDR3 is 12 residues long. The junction had 4 bases not matched to a gene; V was cut back by 4 bases and J by 5 bases. Looked up from germline, CDR1 is GTSNPN and CDR2 is SVGIG (reference sequence). The CDR3 here is CAWTRGGDEQYF. The covered CDR3 bases are TGTGCCTGGACCCGGGGGGGGGACGAG.

This clone showed up many times. The read is 3 residues too short to cover the CDR3 end, so that end is filled in from the germline J gene. The J gene is TRBJ2-1, the V gene TRBV7-8; D remains ambiguous. The CDR3 contains 14 residues. In germline, CDR1 is SGHVS, CDR2 FQNEAQ. V was cut by 3 bases and J by 8 bases, with 14 bases left in between. CDR3 bases read: TGTGCCAGCAGCTTTCGTCAGGCCTTGGATGAG. Its protein is CASSFRQALDE. The whole CDR3 is CASSFRQALDEQFF.

There are many counts of this clone. Read sequence stops 3 residues before the CDR3 end, and the germline J gene provides the missing end. The chain recombines TRBV6-2 or TRBV6-3 with TRBJ2-2; 8 nucleotides match TRBD2. The V segment lost 6 bases and the J segment 5 bases; nucleotides outside the gene matches: 8. CDR3 size: 15 residues. CDR1 and CDR2 (germline): MNHEY, SVGEGT. CDR3 in amino acids: CASSLGTRGTGELFF. Partial CDR3 DNA: TGTGCCAGCAGCCTCGGGACTAGGGGGACCGGGGAG.

In this sample, this clone turned up many times. The read halts 3 residues ahead of the CDR3 end, with the missing end drawn from the germline J gene. The chain has TRBV4-2 and TRBJ2-1, with 12 bases matching TRBD2. Germline V lookup: CDR1 LGHNA, CDR2 YNFKEQ. J lost 3 bases, V lost 2 bases, and 5 bases had no gene match. The CDR3 runs 17 residues. The DNA read from the CDR3 is TGTGCCAGCAGCCAAATGACTAGCGGGGGACTCTACAATGAG. Amino acids: CASSQMTSGGLYNE. In full, the CDR3 reads CASSQMTSGGLYNEQFF.

This clone was observed at least ten times. The observed sequence ends 3 residues before the CDR3 terminus, with the missing tail filled in from the germline J gene. The chain links TRBV30 to TRBJ1-2; D is perhaps TRBD1 (5 bases). The V and J ends lost 5 bases and 4 bases respectively, with 11 bases between them. The CDR3 has 12 residues. The V gene's germline CDR1 is GTSNPN and CDR2 SVGIG (reference sequence). The CDR3 bases that were read are TGTGCCTGGGAGGACATCCTCTATGGC. Translation: CAWEDILYG. The complete CDR3 sequence is CAWEDILYGYTF.

Many counts were recorded for this clone. Sequencing ends 3 residues short of the CDR3 end; the germline J gene provides the rest. The gene calls are TRBV19 and TRBJ1-1; D possibly corresponds to TRBD1 (5 bases). CDR3 length: 14 residues. V was shortened by 5 bases and J by 5 bases, with 15 bases between the two germline ends. Germline CDR1 reads LNHDA; CDR2 reads SQIVND (reference sequence). The CDR3 sequence: CASSGTRGVTEAFF. The sequenced CDR3 bases are TGTGCCAGTAGTGGGACGCGCGGGGTAACTGAA.

This clone showed up many times. The missing CDR3 end, 3 residues past where the read stops, is filled in from the germline J gene. This rearrangement joins TRBV15 to TRBJ1-2, with D maybe TRBD1 (5 bases). Trimming cost V 1 base and J 2 bases, with 5 bases left between them. Germline CDR1 and CDR2: LNHNV and YYDKDF (reference sequence). This CDR3 contains 13 residues. Partial CDR3 DNA: TGTGCCACCAGCAGAGGACAGAACTATGGC. It translates to CATSRGQNYG. The full CDR3 sequence reads CATSRGQNYGYTF.

This clone has just a few counts. Sequencing ends 3 residues short of the CDR3 end; the germline J gene provides the rest. This chain uses TRBV2 with TRBJ1-2; possible D gene TRBD1, 5 bases. Germline V gene data show CDR1 as SNHLY and CDR2 as FYNNEI. The CDR3 has 14 residues. Trimming removed 2 bases at V and 7 bases at J, with 14 bases between. The DNA read from the CDR3 is TGTGCCAGCAGTGAAACATTGGCGCAGGGTGGC. Translation gives CASSETLAQGG. The whole CDR3 region reads CASSETLAQGGYTF. The full variable domain, its missing parts supplied by reference TRBV2 and TRBJ1-2, is EPEVTQTPSHQVTQMGQEVILRCVPISNHLYFYWYRQILGQKVEFLVSFYNNEISEKSEIFDDQFSVERPDGSNFTLKIRSTKLEDSAMYFCASSETLAQGGYTFGSGTRLTVV.

The sample holds many counts of this clone. The CDR3 end lies 3 residues beyond the end of the read and is filled in from the germline J gene. The V call is TRBV11-3, the J call TRBJ1-2; 8 bases are shared with TRBD1. This CDR3 region has 15 residues. Germline V gene sequence: CDR1 SGHNT, CDR2 YENEEA. The part of the CDR3 DNA that was read is TGTGCAAGTCGCCAAACGACAGGGGCCAACTATGGC. Residues: CASRQTTGANYG. The full CDR3 sequence reads CASRQTTGANYGYTF.

This clone occurred many times. The CDR3 goes on 3 residues after the read ends, and that part is filled in from the germline J gene. The rearrangement joins TRBV10-3 to TRBJ2-7; 10 bases fit TRBD1. CDR3 length: 14 amino acids. CDR1 and CDR2 from the germline V gene are ENHRY and SYGVKD. V lost 5 bases and J lost 4; bases outside the gene matches: 5. CDR3 DNA (partial): TGTGCCATCAGTCGAGGACAGGGGGTATACGAG. It yields the protein CAISRGQGVYE. The CDR3, in full, reads CAISRGQGVYEQYF.